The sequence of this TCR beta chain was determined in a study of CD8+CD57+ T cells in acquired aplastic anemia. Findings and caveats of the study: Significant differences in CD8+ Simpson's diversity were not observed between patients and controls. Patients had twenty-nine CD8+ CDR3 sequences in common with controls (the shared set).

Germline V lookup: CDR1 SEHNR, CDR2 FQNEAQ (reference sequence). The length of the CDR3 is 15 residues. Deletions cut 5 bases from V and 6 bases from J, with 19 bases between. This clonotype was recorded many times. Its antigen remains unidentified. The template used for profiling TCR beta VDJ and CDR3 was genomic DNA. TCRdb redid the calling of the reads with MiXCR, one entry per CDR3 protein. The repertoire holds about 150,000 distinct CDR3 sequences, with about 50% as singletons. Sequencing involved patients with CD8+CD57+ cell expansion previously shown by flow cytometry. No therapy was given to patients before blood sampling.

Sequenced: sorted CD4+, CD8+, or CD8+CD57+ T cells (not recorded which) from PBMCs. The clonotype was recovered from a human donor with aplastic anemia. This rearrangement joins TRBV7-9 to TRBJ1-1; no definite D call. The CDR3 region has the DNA TGTGCCAGCAGCCCACCTCTTTTAGTCTACTCTGAAGCTTTCTTT. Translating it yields CASSPPLLVYSEAFF.